The 26 T cell receptor beta chains in this list originate from one sample, sequenced in a study of spatial heterogeneity in lung cancer. Broader study findings: Tumoral mutation counts were tracked by counts of expanded intratumoral alpha and beta TCRs.

Their target antigens are unknown. MiXCR was run by TCRdb on the 5' RACE reads, yielding one entry per CDR3 protein. The table has some 2,200 distinct CDR3 sequences, about two fifths seen once. Time point noted: sample taken at primary tumor resection. The material sequenced was lung tumor tissue, taken at surgery. These receptors originate from a male donor with early-stage non-small cell lung cancer.

To note about this clonotype: The library was built for alpha chains, so this beta chain is an off-target read and its size means little. The chain is built from TRBV6-2 or TRBV6-3 and TRBJ2-7, with 9 bases fitting TRBD1. CDR1 and CDR2 from the germline V gene are MNHEY and SVGEGT. The CDR3 covers 14 residues. Germline trimming cut 4 bases from V and 3 bases from J; bases unmatched to any gene: 4. The CDR3 DNA reads as TGTGCCAGCAGTTCCGGGACAGGGATCTACGAGCAGTACTTC. Residues: CASSSGTGIYEQYF.

This clonotype is medium-sized (0.01 to 0.1%) by share. This beta chain came through as a stray read in a library set up for alpha chains, and its size says little. V and J are TRBV10-2 and TRBJ2-3, with 7 bases matching TRBD2. The CDR3 runs to 13 residues. In germline, CDR1 is WSHSY, CDR2 SAAADI. V dropped 6 bases and J dropped 1; count of bases not matched to a gene: 1. The CDR3 loop reads CASRTSGTDTQYF. The CDR3 nucleotides read TGCGCCAGCAGAACTAGCGGCACAGATACGCAGTATTTT.

As regards this clonotype: This beta chain turned up in a library designed for alpha chains; as an off-target read, its abundance says little. The chain combines TRBV3-1 with TRBJ2-5; possibly TRBD1 or TRBD2 for D (6 bases each). The CDR3 has 14 residues. V gave up 1 base and J gave up 4 bases, with 10 bases separating them. Germline lookup yields CDR1 LGHDT and CDR2 YNNKEL (reference sequence). For the CDR3, the DNA is TGTGCCAGCAGCCAAGCCGGGGGCGGAGAGACCCAGTACTTC. Translating gives CASSQAGGGETQYF.

Remarks on this clonotype: Within a library made for alpha chains, this beta chain is off target, and its count is uninformative. The rearrangement uses TRBV13 and TRBJ1-2; D is unresolved. Trimming removed 5 bases at V and 8 bases at J, with 15 bases between. Germline V gene sequence: CDR1 PRHDT, CDR2 FYEKMQ (reference sequence). The length of the CDR3 is 13 residues. The CDR3 DNA reads TGTGCCAGCAGCCCACCCGGGGAAAGGGGCTACACCTTC. Translated, it gives CASSPPGERGYTF.

As for this clonotype: Within a library made for alpha chains, this beta chain is off target, and its count is uninformative. This chain joins TRBV6-5 and TRBJ2-7, with D unresolved. V gave up 4 bases and J gave up 1 base, with 11 bases separating them. Germline CDR1 MNHEY, CDR2 SVGAGI. The CDR3 contains 14 residues. For the CDR3, the DNA is TGTGCCAGCAGTTTAAAACAAAATTCCTACGAGCAGTACTTC. The encoded protein is CASSLKQNSYEQYF.

By share of the sample, this clonotype is large. With the library built for alpha chains, this beta chain is off target and its frequency is not meaningful. The V call is TRBV5-5, the J call TRBJ1-2; 8 bases map to TRBD1. V shed 2 bases, J shed 7 bases, and the junction held 13 bases outside the gene matches. Per germline, CDR1 SGHKS and CDR2 YYEKEE (reference sequence). The CDR3 runs to 16 residues. The CDR3 sequence is CASSLSTRDRSGGYTF. The CDR3 DNA reads as TGTGCCAGCAGCTTAAGCACTCGGGACAGGTCTGGTGGCTACACCTTC.

By frequency in the sample, this clonotype is medium-sized. With the library built for alpha chains, this beta chain is off target and its frequency is not meaningful. This chain connects TRBV7-9 to TRBJ2-3, with 11 bases that match TRBD2. CDR3 size: 16 residues. Looked up from germline, CDR1 is SEHNR and CDR2 is FQNEAQ (reference sequence). Trimming removed 5 bases from V and 8 bases from J; junction bases left unmatched: 12. The CDR3 protein is CASSVTTTSGRGTQYF. The CDR3 bases are TGTGCCAGCAGCGTCACAACCACTAGCGGGAGAGGTACGCAGTATTTT.

This clonotype qualifies as medium-sized. This beta chain is a stray sequence in a library constructed for alpha chains; its clone size is not meaningful. The rearrangement uses TRBV2 and TRBJ2-7; no reliable D call. The length of the CDR3 is 15 residues. Germline CDR1 SNHLY, CDR2 FYNNEI. V lost 3 bases and J lost 0, with 12 bases in between. The CDR3 DNA follows: TGTGCCAGCAGTGAGTCGCGTTCGAGCTCCTACGAGCAGTACTTC. Translated: CASSESRSSSYEQYF.

Turning to this clonotype: A read error may produce the germline difference seen at one junction end. This beta chain is an off-target read within a library intended for alpha chains, so its frequency means little. The V and J genes are TRBV12-3 or TRBV12-4 and TRBJ1-1; D is uncertain. CDR3 length: 14 residues. CDR3 nucleotides: TGTGCCAGCAGGCCGTCCAACATGAACACTGAAGCCTTCTTT. Protein sequence: CASRPSNMNTEAFF.

With regard to this clonotype: This beta chain is off target for a library built for alpha chains, so its abundance means little. The chain combines TRBV7-9 with TRBJ2-5; tentatively, D is TRBD1 (6 bases). Trimming took 6 bases from V and 4 from J, leaving 18 bases between them. The CDR3 is 15 residues long. Germline assignment: CDR1 SEHNR and CDR2 FQNEAQ (reference sequence). The CDR3 DNA is TGTGCCAGCAGTTCCAAGCCAGGGGAAACAGAGACCCAGTACTTC. Encoded protein: CASSSKPGETETQYF.

Points on this clonotype: This beta chain is a stray read from a library made for alpha chains; its abundance is not meaningful. The rearrangement joins TRBV7-2 to TRBJ2-1; D remains ambiguous. This CDR3 spans 11 amino acids. V lost 3 bases and J 12 bases, leaving 9 bases between the germline ends. Germline lookup yields CDR1 SGHTA and CDR2 FQGNSA. The CDR3 DNA reads as TGTGCCAGCAGCTTCAGTCGCGGGCAGTTCTTC. Protein product: CASSFSRGQFF. Complete variable domain (other parts from reference TRBV7-2 and TRBJ2-1): GAGVSQSPSNKVTEKGKDVELRCDPISGHTALYWYRQSLGQGLEFLIYFQGNSAPDKSGLPSDRFSAERTGGSVSTLTIQRTQQEDSAVYLCASSFSRGQFFGPGTRLTVL.

This clonotype is termed large. This beta chain slipped into a library made for alpha chains as a stray read, so its size is not meaningful. The chain couples TRBV13 to TRBJ2-3; 7 bases fit TRBD1. The V gene end was trimmed by 5 bases and the J gene end by 1 base; junction bases not matched to a gene: 3. This CDR3 comprises 14 residues. The germline CDR1 and CDR2 sequences are PRHDT and FYEKMQ (reference sequence). The CDR3, as DNA: TGTGCCAGCAGCCACAGGGGCCGCACAGATACGCAGTATTTT. As protein: CASSHRGRTDTQYF.

As to this clonotype: This beta chain is a stray read from a library made for alpha chains; its abundance is not meaningful. The chain is built from TRBV12-3 or TRBV12-4 and TRBJ2-5; D unresolved. The CDR3 runs 15 residues. Trimming shortened V by 3 bases and J by 3 bases, and 14 bases separated the two germline ends. The CDR3 DNA sequence: TGTGCCAGCAGTTTCAATTCGGCTGCGAAAGAGACCCAGTACTTC. This sequence encodes CASSFNSAAKETQYF.

This clonotype was observed a handful of times. Within a library made for alpha chains, this beta chain is off target, and its count is uninformative. The chain joins TRBV29-1 to TRBJ2-7; D tentatively fits TRBD1 or TRBD2 (6 bases each). Per germline, CDR1 SQVTM and CDR2 ANQGSEA. V was pared by 3 bases and J by 2 bases, with 11 bases between. CDR3 size: 13 residues. Written as DNA, the CDR3 is TGCAGCGTTGAGGAGGGGGAGGCCTACGAGCAGTACTTC. Encoded protein: CSVEEGEAYEQYF.

In this sample, this clonotype is medium-sized. In a library made to pick up alpha chains, this beta chain is a stray read with a size that means little. The V and J genes are TRBV7-9 and TRBJ1-1, with no clear D. The CDR3 loop spans 12 amino acids. V dropped 1 base and J dropped 8 bases, with 8 bases sitting between them. The germline CDR1 and CDR2 sequences are SEHNR and FQNEAQ (reference sequence). DNA of the CDR3: TGTGCCAGCAGCTTAGAGTCCCGAGAAGCTTTCTTT. Its translation: CASSLESREAFF.

In this sample, this clonotype is large. This beta chain represents an off-target read in a library built for alpha chains; its size is of limited meaning. The rearrangement links TRBV6-5 to TRBJ1-6; a possible D gene is TRBD1 (5 bases). V was trimmed by 6 bases and J by 9 bases, leaving 9 bases between them. This CDR3 is 12 amino acids long. CDR1 is MNHEY, CDR2 SVGAGI, per germline. The CDR3 bases are TGTGCCAGCAGCAGGGAGGCTTCACCCCTCCACTTT. It yields the protein CASSREASPLHF.

Points on this clonotype: This beta chain is an unintended read in a library built for alpha chains; its size means little. The chain uses TRBV7-2 and TRBJ2-1; D assignment may be TRBD1 or TRBD2 (5 bases each). This CDR3 has 16 residues. The germline V and J ends were trimmed by 5 bases and 9 bases, with 23 bases remaining between them. From germline, CDR1 is SGHTA and CDR2 FQGNSA. The CDR3 loop is CASSPGRGWFGGEQFF. CDR3 sequence (DNA): TGTGCCAGCAGCCCCGGACGGGGATGGTTTGGGGGTGAGCAGTTCTTC. The variable domain in full, with the rest retrieved from reference TRBV7-2 and TRBJ2-1, is GAGVSQSPSNKVTEKGKDVELRCDPISGHTALYWYRQSLGQGLEFLIYFQGNSAPDKSGLPSDRFSAERTGGSVSTLTIQRTQQEDSAVYLCASSPGRGWFGGEQFFGPGTRLTVL.

Details on this clonotype: This beta chain is an unintended read in a library built for alpha chains; its size means little. The chain has TRBV12-3 or TRBV12-4 and TRBJ2-3; the match to TRBD2 covers 9 bases. The CDR3 sequence is 16 residues long. Trimming cost V 7 bases and J 1 base; bases outside gene matches: 9. The CDR3 DNA reads TGTGCCAGCATTAACCTTAGCGGGAGTGGCACAGATACGCAGTATTTT. Translation: CASINLSGSGTDTQYF.

This clonotype was recorded at least ten times. The library was designed around alpha chains, so this beta chain is a stray read whose abundance carries little weight. The gene calls are TRBV23-1 and TRBJ2-7; 7 nucleotides agree with TRBD1. TRBV23-1 carries the ORF label, with uncertain function. The CDR3 runs 17 residues. The V and J ends lost 0 bases and 1 base, in that order; junction bases with no gene match: 9. The CDR3 DNA sequence: TGCGCCAGCAGTCAATCGCAGGGGACAGCGGCTTCCTACGAGCAGTACTTC. Translated: CASSQSQGTAASYEQYF.

This clonotype is large by share. This beta chain appears as a stray read in a library generated for alpha chains; its size is not informative. This rearrangement joins TRBV7-6 to TRBJ2-4; 11 bases map to TRBD2. The CDR3 has 16 amino acids. Germline CDR1 and CDR2: SGHVS and FNYEAQ. V trimming: 4 bases; J trimming: 2 bases; junction bases outside the gene matches: 4. The CDR3 region has the DNA TGTGCCAGCAGCTCTAGACTAGCGGGAACCAAAAACATTCAGTACTTC. It specifies CASSSRLAGTKNIQYF.

Turning to this clonotype: For a library built for alpha chains, this beta chain is a stray read; little rests on its size. The V gene is TRBV5-7, the J gene TRBJ1-5, with 7 bases lining up with TRBD1. Being an ORF, TRBV5-7 has a function that is uncertain. CDR3 size: 15 residues. J gave up 5 bases and V 4 bases, and 9 bases lay outside the gene matches. CDR3 sequence: CASSPGTAKYQPQHF. CDR3 DNA: TGTGCCAGCAGCCCTGGGACAGCCAAATATCAGCCCCAGCATTTT.

Turning to this clonotype: A library made for alpha chains picked up this beta chain off target, so its size means little. The rearrangement links TRBV29-1 to TRBJ2-2; D not certain. The length of the CDR3 is 13 residues. CDR1 is SQVTM, CDR2 ANQGSEA, per germline. Trimming took 4 bases from V and 1 from J, leaving 7 bases between them. CDR3 nucleotide sequence: TGCAGCGTTGGTTCGAGGAACACCGGGGAGCTGTTTTTT. Amino acids: CSVGSRNTGELFF.

Regarding this clonotype: This beta chain turned up in a library designed for alpha chains; as an off-target read, its abundance says little. This rearrangement joins TRBV20-1 to TRBJ2-1; TRBD2 matches 12 bases. The CDR3 runs 15 residues. From germline, CDR1 is DFQATT and CDR2 SNEGSKA (reference sequence). Unmatched junction bases numbered 4, after V lost 5 bases and J lost 2 bases. The CDR3 nucleotides are TGCAGTGCTGACGGACTAGCGGGAACCTACAATGAGCAGTTCTTC. Translated, it gives CSADGLAGTYNEQFF.

About this clonotype itself: Within a library made for alpha chains, this beta chain is off target, and its count is uninformative. J is TRBJ2-1 and V is TRBV15; D possibly corresponds to TRBD1 (6 bases). CDR1 LNHNV and CDR2 YYDKDF come from the germline V gene (reference sequence). V dropped 1 base and J dropped 7 bases, with 11 bases sitting between them. CDR3 size: 14 residues. The CDR3 is CATSRAGATNEQFF. In DNA, the CDR3 is TGTGCCACCAGCAGAGCAGGGGCCACGAATGAGCAGTTCTTC. Full variable domain (missing parts from reference TRBV15 and TRBJ2-1): DAMVIQNPRYQVTQFGKPVTLSCSQTLNHNVMYWYQQKSSQAPKLLFHYYDKDFNNEADTPDNFQSRRPNTSFCFLDIRSPGLGDTAMYLCATSRAGATNEQFFGPGTRLTVL.

By share, this clonotype ranks as medium-sized. This beta chain is an unintended read in a library built for alpha chains; its size means little. V usage is TRBV7-9 and J usage is TRBJ2-7; perhaps TRBD1 as D (6 bases). The CDR3 runs to 16 residues. V lost 4 bases to trimming and J lost 4 bases, with 20 bases between them. The germline V gene has CDR1 SEHNR and CDR2 FQNEAQ (reference sequence). Written as DNA, the CDR3 is TGTGCCAGCAGCTGGGCCCTACAGGGTACCAAGTACGAGCAGTACTTC. Protein: CASSWALQGTKYEQYF. The full variable domain, completed using reference TRBV7-9 and TRBJ2-7, is DTGVSQNPRHKITKRGQNVTFRCDPISEHNRLYWYRQTLGQGPEFLTYFQNEAQLEKSRLLSDRFSAERPKGSFSTLEIQRTEQGDSAMYLCASSWALQGTKYEQYFGPGTRLTVT.

In regard to this clonotype: The library was designed around alpha chains, so this beta chain is a stray read whose abundance carries little weight. The chain recombines TRBV7-2 with TRBJ2-1; no reliable D call. The ends were cut back, 2 bases at V and 7 bases at J, with 3 bases in the middle. Per germline, CDR1 SGHTA and CDR2 FQGNSA. This CDR3 region has 11 residues. CDR3 protein: CASSLWNEQFF. The CDR3 bases are TGTGCCAGCAGCTTATGGAATGAGCAGTTCTTC.